At least ten counts were recorded for the clone carrying this T cell receptor (beta chain). The data are from a study of T cells in Graves' hyperthyroidism and ophthalmopathy. Amplified TCR beta CDR3 regions derived from RNA transcripts. First-round RT-PCR of the TCR CDR3 relied on the HTBI primer set. TCRdb analysed the multiplex PCR reads with MiXCR anew, one entry per CDR3 protein. The data show nearly 750,000 distinct CDR3 sequences, with roughly a third seen just once and less than 40% held by the top ten. The clonotype comes from a woman between 40 and 55 years old with Graves' hyperthyroidism. The sequenced sample was blood.

The CDR3 region has the DNA TGTGCCAGCAGTACTGCGGCCGGTAGCGGCTACACCTTC. Protein sequence: CASSTAAGSGYTF. This rearrangement joins TRBV12-3 or TRBV12-4 to TRBJ1-2, with D unclear. CDR3 size: 13 residues. The V end was cut by 5 bases, the J end by 8 bases, with 15 bases between.